This T cell receptor beta chain was sequenced for a study of regulatory T cells in long-lasting Graves disease. With respect to this clonotype: This clone may be a read error of a much larger clone one base away.

Trimming removed 6 bases from V and 5 bases from J, with 14 bases in between. Per the germline V gene, CDR1 is MNHEY and CDR2 is SMNVEV (reference sequence). CDR3 length equals 13 residues. CDR3-region Arm-PCR and iRepertoire HTBI primers produced the TCR beta libraries. Original processing notes: Looking across samples, the authors found under 70 TRBV and some 13 TRBJ segments. From the multiplex PCR reads, TCRdb called clonotypes with MiXCR, one entry per CDR3 protein. In this record, the V and J calls reflect TCRdb's handling and not the investigators' own analysis. The table lists around 480,000 distinct CDR3 sequences, about 16% of them singletons. As for time point: newly diagnosed GD, antithyroid drugs for less than 3 months. Extracted RNA from PBMCs served as the source of the TCR library. Graves' disease diagnosis relied on American Thyroid Association guidelines. Another study also made use of these data, one on T cells in Graves' hyperthyroidism and ophthalmopathy. That work contributes: The TCR CDR3 was amplified in a first-round RT-PCR using the HTBI primer set.

This specimen was peripheral blood mononuclear cells (PBMCs), taken at new diagnosis, from a patient treated with antithyroid drugs. The source is a woman aged 40 to 65 with Graves disease. The J gene is TRBJ2-7, the V gene TRBV27; unclear D gene. Here the CDR3 reads CASRQTWFHEQYF. For the CDR3, the DNA is TGTGCCAGCAGACAGACATGGTTCCACGAGCAGTACTTC.